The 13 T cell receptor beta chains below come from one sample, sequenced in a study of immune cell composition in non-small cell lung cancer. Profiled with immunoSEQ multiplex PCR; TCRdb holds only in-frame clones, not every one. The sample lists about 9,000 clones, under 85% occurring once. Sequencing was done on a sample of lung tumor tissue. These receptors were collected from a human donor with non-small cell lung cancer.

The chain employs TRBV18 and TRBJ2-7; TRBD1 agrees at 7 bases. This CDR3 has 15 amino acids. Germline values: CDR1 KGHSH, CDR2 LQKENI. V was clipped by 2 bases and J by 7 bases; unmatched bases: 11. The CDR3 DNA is TGTGCCAGCTCACCAAGGAAAACAGGGGTTGGTGAGCAGTACTTC. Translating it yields CASSPRKTGVGEQYF. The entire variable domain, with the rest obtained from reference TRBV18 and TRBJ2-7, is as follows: NAGVMQNPRHLVRRRGQEARLRCSPMKGHSHVYWYRQLPEEGLKFMVYLQKENIIDESGMPKERFSAEFPKEGPSILRIQQVVRGDSAAYFCASSPRKTGVGEQYFGPGTRLTVT.

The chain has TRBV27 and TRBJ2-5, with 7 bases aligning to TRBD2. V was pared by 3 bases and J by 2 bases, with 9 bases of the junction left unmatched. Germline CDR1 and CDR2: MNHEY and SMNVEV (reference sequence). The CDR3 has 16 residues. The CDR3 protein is CASSLGGGGLQETQYF. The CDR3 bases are TGTGCCAGCAGTTTGGGAGGTGGGGGACTACAAGAGACCCAGTACTTC.

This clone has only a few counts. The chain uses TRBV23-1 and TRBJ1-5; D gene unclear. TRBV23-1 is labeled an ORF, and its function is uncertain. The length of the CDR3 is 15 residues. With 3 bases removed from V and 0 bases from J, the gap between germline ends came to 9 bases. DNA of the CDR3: TGCGCCAGCAGTCATGGATTTTATAGCAATCAGCCCCAGCATTTT. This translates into CASSHGFYSNQPQHF.

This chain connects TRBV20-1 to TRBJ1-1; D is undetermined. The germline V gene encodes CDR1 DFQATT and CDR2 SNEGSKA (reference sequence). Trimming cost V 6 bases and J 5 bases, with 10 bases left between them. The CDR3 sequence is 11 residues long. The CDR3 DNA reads TGCAGTGCCGAGAGTAGGACTGAAGCTTTCTTT. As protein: CSAESRTEAFF.

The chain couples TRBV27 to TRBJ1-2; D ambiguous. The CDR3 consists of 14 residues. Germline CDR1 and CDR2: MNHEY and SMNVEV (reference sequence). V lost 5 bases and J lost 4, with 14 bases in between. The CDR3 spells CASSPWTAGYGYTF. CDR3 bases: TGTGCCAGCAGTCCTTGGACGGCTGGCTATGGCTACACCTTC.

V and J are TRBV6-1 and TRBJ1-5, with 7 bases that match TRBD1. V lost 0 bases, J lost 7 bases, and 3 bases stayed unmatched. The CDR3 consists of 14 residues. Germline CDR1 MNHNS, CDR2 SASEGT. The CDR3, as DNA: TGTGCCAGCAGTGAAGCCAGACAGGGCCAGCCCCAGCATTTT. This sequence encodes CASSEARQGQPQHF.

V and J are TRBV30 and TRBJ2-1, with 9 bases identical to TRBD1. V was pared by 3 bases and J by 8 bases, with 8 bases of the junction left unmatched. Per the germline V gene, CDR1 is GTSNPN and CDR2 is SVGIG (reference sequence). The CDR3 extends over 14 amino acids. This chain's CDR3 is CAWRAGQGLDEQFF. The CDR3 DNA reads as TGTGCCTGGAGGGCCGGACAGGGGCTGGATGAGCAGTTCTTC.

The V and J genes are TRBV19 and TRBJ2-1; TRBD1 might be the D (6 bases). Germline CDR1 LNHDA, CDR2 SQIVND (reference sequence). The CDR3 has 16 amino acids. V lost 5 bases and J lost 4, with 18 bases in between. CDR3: CASSVRTAQRYNEQFF. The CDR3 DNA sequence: TGTGCCAGTAGTGTTAGGACAGCCCAACGGTACAATGAGCAGTTCTTC.

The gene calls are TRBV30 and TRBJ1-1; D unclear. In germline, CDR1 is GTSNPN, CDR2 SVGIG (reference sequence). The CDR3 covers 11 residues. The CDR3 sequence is CAVYINTEAFF. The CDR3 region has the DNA TGTGCGGTTTACATTAACACTGAAGCTTTCTTT.

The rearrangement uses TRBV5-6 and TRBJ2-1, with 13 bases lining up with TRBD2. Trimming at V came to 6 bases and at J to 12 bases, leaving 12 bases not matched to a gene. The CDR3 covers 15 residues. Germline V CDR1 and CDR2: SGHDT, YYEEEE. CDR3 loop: CASTFRTSGGPRQFF. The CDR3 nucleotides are TGTGCCAGCACCTTCCGGACTAGCGGGGGCCCCCGGCAGTTCTTC.

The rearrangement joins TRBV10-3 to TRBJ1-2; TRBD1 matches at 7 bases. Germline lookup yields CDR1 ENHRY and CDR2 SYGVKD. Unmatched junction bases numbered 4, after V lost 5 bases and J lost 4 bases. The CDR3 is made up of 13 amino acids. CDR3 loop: CAISPDRVYGYTF. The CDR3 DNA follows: TGTGCCATCAGTCCTGACAGGGTCTATGGCTACACCTTC.

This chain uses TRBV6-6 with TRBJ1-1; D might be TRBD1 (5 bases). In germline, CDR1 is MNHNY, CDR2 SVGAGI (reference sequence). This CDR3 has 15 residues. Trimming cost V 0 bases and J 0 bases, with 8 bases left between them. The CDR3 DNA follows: TGTGCCAGCAGTTACTCTATGGGGGTGAACACTGAAGCTTTCTTT. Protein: CASSYSMGVNTEAFF.

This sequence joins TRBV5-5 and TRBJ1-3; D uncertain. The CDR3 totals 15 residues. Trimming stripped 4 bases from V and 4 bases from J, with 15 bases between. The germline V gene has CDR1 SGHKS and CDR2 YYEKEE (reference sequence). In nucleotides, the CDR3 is TGTGCCAGCAGCAGCGGGAGTTCGCGGGGAAACACCATATATTTT. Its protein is CASSSGSSRGNTIYF.